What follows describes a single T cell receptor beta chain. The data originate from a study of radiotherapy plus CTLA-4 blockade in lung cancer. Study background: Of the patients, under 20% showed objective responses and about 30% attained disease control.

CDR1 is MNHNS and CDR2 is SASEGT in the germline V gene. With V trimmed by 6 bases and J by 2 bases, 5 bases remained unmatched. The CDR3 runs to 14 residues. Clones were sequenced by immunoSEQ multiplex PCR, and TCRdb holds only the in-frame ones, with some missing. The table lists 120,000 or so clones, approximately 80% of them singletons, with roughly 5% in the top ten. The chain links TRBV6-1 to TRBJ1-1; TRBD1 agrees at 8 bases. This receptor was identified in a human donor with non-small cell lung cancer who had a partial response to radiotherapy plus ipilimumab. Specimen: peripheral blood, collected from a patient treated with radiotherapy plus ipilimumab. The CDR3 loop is CASRRDRTNTEAFF. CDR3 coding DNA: TGTGCCAGCAGAAGGGACAGGACCAACACTGAAGCTTTCTTT.